One sample yielded the 25 T cell receptor beta chains listed below, sequenced in a study of T cells in localized non-small cell lung cancer. Produced via immunoSEQ multiplex PCR; TCRdb's table is partial and in-frame only. The data contain 40,000 to 55,000 clones, 80% of them singletons. Material: PBMCs, obtained before any cancer treatment. The receptors stem from a woman aged 35-75 years with stage II lung adenocarcinoma.

The chain combines TRBV6-6 with TRBJ1-1, with TRBD1 matching over 7 bases. CDR3 size: 13 residues. CDR1 and CDR2 from the germline V gene are MNHNY and SVGAGI (reference sequence). V lost 2 bases and J lost 4; bases outside the gene matches: 1. CDR3 sequence (DNA): TGTGCCAGCAGTTACAGGGGGCCCACTGAAGCTTTCTTT. Translating gives CASSYRGPTEAFF.

In its sample, this clone is medium-sized (0.01 to 0.1%). V usage is TRBV6-4 and J usage is TRBJ2-3; 11 bases match TRBD2. After removal of 3 bases from V and 1 base from J, the junction contained 0 bases not matched to a gene. Germline V CDR1 and CDR2: MRHNA, SNTAGT. This CDR3 has 15 residues. The CDR3 reads CASSETSGGTDTQYF. Here the CDR3 DNA reads TGTGCCAGCAGTGAGACTAGCGGGGGCACAGATACGCAGTATTTT.

The chain couples TRBV27 to TRBJ2-2, with D possibly TRBD1 on 6 matching bases. CDR1 and CDR2 from the germline V gene are MNHEY and SMNVEV (reference sequence). V was shortened by 0 bases and J by 3 bases, with 8 bases between the two germline ends. The CDR3 covers 15 residues. The CDR3 sequence: CASSLSQGDTGELFF. The CDR3 region has the DNA TGTGCCAGCAGTTTATCACAGGGAGACACCGGGGAGCTGTTTTTT.

J is TRBJ1-1 and V is TRBV7-9, with no clear D. CDR1 is SEHNR, CDR2 FQNEAQ, per germline (reference sequence). This CDR3 region has 11 residues. The V gene lost 6 bases and the J gene lost 4 bases, with 6 bases spanning the gap. The CDR3 region is CASRVVTEAFF. CDR3 in DNA: TGTGCCAGCAGAGTAGTCACTGAAGCTTTCTTT.

The V and J genes are TRBV4-1 and TRBJ1-1; no definite D call. The CDR3 has 14 residues. Germline values: CDR1 MGHRA, CDR2 YSYEKL. The V end lost 3 bases, the J end lost 1 base, and 9 bases lay between the germline ends. The CDR3 protein is CASSQRPPNTEAFF. The CDR3 DNA is TGCGCCAGCAGCCAGAGACCCCCGAACACTGAAGCTTTCTTT.

The J gene is TRBJ1-4, the V gene TRBV7-9; D gene unclear. Germline V gives CDR1 SEHNR, CDR2 FQNEAQ (reference sequence). The CDR3 extends over 14 amino acids. Trimming removed 0 bases from V and 4 bases from J, with 6 bases in between. In nucleotides, the CDR3 is TGTGCCAGCAGCTTAGCAGGGCTTAATGAAAAACTGTTTTTT. Its translation: CASSLAGLNEKLFF.

The chain recombines TRBV28 with TRBJ1-4; D perhaps matches TRBD1 (6 bases). Deletions cut 11 bases from V and 8 bases from J, with 18 bases between. The CDR3 is 13 residues long. Germline assignment: CDR1 MDHEN and CDR2 SYDVKM. Here the CDR3 reads CASRGGAREKLFF. DNA of the CDR3: TGTGCCTCACGGGGGGGCGCCCGGGAAAAACTGTTTTTT. Based on the CDR3 plus reference TRBV28 and TRBJ1-4, the full variable domain is DVKVTQSSRYLVKRTGEKVFLECVQDMDHENMFWYRQDPGLGLRLIYFSYDVKMKEKGDIPEGYSVSREKKERFSLILESASTNQTSMYLCASRGGAREKLFFGSGTQLSVL.

The chain is built from TRBV19 and TRBJ2-7; the D is unclear. Trimming took 4 bases from V and 2 from J, leaving 15 bases between them. CDR3 length: 15 residues. Per the germline V gene, CDR1 is LNHDA and CDR2 is SQIVND (reference sequence). CDR3 region: CASSTSADWTYEQYF. The CDR3 coding sequence is TGTGCCAGTAGTACCTCTGCCGACTGGACCTACGAGCAGTACTTC.

Points on this clone: In the same sample, other DNA sequences code for this CDR3. The CDR3 coding sequence is TGCGCCAGCAGCTTGGTCGTCAGTCCCTACGAGCAGTACTTC. This translates into CASSLVVSPYEQYF. The chain combines TRBV5-1 with TRBJ2-7, with D unclear. Germline-derived CDR1 and CDR2 are SGHRS and YFSETQ. The CDR3 length is 14 residues. V shed 0 bases and J shed 2 bases, with 9 bases lying between them. Combining the CDR3 with reference TRBV5-1 and TRBJ2-7 gives the whole variable domain KAGVTQTPRYLIKTRGQQVTLSCSPISGHRSVSWYQQTPGQGLQFLFEYFSETQRNKGNFPGRFSGRQFSNSRSEMNVSTLELGDSALYLCASSLVVSPYEQYFGPGTRLTVT.

The J gene is TRBJ2-5, the V gene TRBV7-2; D unclear. Trimming cost V 1 base and J 5 bases, with 8 bases left between them. The germline gives CDR1 SGHTA, CDR2 FQGNSA. This CDR3 spans 13 amino acids. The CDR3 loop is CASSLGLMETQYF. The CDR3 coding sequence is TGTGCCAGCAGCTTAGGACTCATGGAGACCCAGTACTTC.

This clone was counted a single time. V gene TRBV18 combines with J gene TRBJ2-5; D is unclear. Germline V gene data show CDR1 as KGHSH and CDR2 as LQKENI. The CDR3 spans 11 residues. V lost 2 bases and J 5 bases, leaving 3 bases between the germline ends. The CDR3: CASSPGETQYF. CDR3 bases: TGTGCCAGCTCACCAGGGGAGACCCAGTACTTC.

The chain recombines TRBV7-9 with TRBJ2-7; unclear D gene. The V end lost 1 base, the J end lost 3 bases, and 4 bases lay between the germline ends. The CDR3 runs to 12 residues. Germline CDR1 reads SEHNR; CDR2 reads FQNEAQ (reference sequence). In DNA, the CDR3 is TGTGCCAGCAGCTTAGGGGTCTACGAGCAGTACTTC. It is translated as CASSLGVYEQYF. Looking up the rest from reference TRBV7-9 and TRBJ2-7 gives the full variable domain: DTGVSQNPRHKITKRGQNVTFRCDPISEHNRLYWYRQTLGQGPEFLTYFQNEAQLEKSRLLSDRFSAERPKGSFSTLEIQRTEQGDSAMYLCASSLGVYEQYFGPGTRLTVT.

The V and J genes are TRBV12-5 and TRBJ1-2, with D possibly being TRBD1 (6 bases). The V end lost 7 bases, the J end lost 6 bases, and 15 bases lay between the germline ends. CDR3 size: 13 residues. CDR1 is LGHNT, CDR2 FRNRAP, per germline. The CDR3 here is CASAIQGSDGYTF. CDR3 coding DNA: TGTGCTAGTGCCATCCAGGGGAGCGATGGCTACACCTTC.

The CDR3 loop reads CASSLEAGGLDTQYF. The CDR3 nucleotides read TGCGCCAGCAGCTTGGAGGCGGGGGGGCTGGATACGCAGTATTTT. The gene calls are TRBV5-1 and TRBJ2-3; TRBD2 aligns across 9 bases. Germline V CDR1 and CDR2: SGHRS, YFSETQ. V shed 0 bases and J 6 bases; nucleotides not matched to a gene: 5. The CDR3 has 15 residues.

This clone was found once. The CDR3 is CASSYVGIGYGYTF. CDR3 sequence (DNA): TGTGCCAGCAGTTACGTAGGGATTGGCTATGGCTACACCTTC. The chain employs TRBV6-5 and TRBJ1-2; D ambiguous. The CDR3 is made up of 14 amino acids. The germline V gene encodes CDR1 MNHEY and CDR2 SVGAGI. The V gene lost 2 bases and the J gene lost 4 bases, with 11 bases spanning the gap.

This chain connects TRBV5-1 to TRBJ1-5; D possibly corresponds to TRBD1 (5 bases). V shed 4 bases and J shed 2 bases, with 13 bases lying between them. Germline lookup yields CDR1 SGHRS and CDR2 YFSETQ. The CDR3 is 15 amino acids. The CDR3: CASSPTSGGNQPQHF. Written as DNA, the CDR3 is TGCGCCAGCAGCCCTACGTCGGGGGGCAATCAGCCCCAGCATTTT.

This rearrangement joins TRBV27 to TRBJ1-2; 8 bases agree with TRBD1. J gave up 6 bases and V 5 bases, and 14 bases lay outside the gene matches. This CDR3 region has 16 residues. Germline CDR1 reads MNHEY; CDR2 reads SMNVEV (reference sequence). CDR3 bases: TGTGCCAGCAGTCCTCACTCGGACAGGGACGGGAATGGCTACACCTTC. It is translated as CASSPHSDRDGNGYTF.

A single count supports this clone. The chain couples TRBV7-9 to TRBJ2-5; a weak D match, TRBD1 (5 bases). V shed 0 bases and J shed 5 bases, with 13 bases lying between them. The CDR3 sequence is 15 residues long. CDR1 is SEHNR, CDR2 FQNEAQ, per germline (reference sequence). The CDR3 nucleotides read TGTGCCAGCAGCTTAGCCCTAGGGGCGCGGGAGACCCAGTACTTC. This codes for CASSLALGARETQYF.

The V call is TRBV19, the J call TRBJ2-1, with 7 positions matching TRBD1. The trim removed 2 bases at V and 1 base at J, leaving 5 bases unmatched. The CDR3 loop spans 16 amino acids. The germline V gene encodes CDR1 LNHDA and CDR2 SQIVND (reference sequence). CDR3 sequence: CASSIRQGGSYNEQFF. CDR3 coding DNA: TGTGCCAGTAGTATAAGACAGGGTGGGTCCTACAATGAGCAGTTCTTC.

The rearrangement uses TRBV9 and TRBJ2-3; D remains unclear. The CDR3 sequence is 16 residues long. Deletions cut 4 bases from V and 5 bases from J, with 20 bases between. Germline CDR1 is SGDLS and CDR2 is YYNGEE. CDR3 sequence reads: CASSQTSSNYRDTQYF. The CDR3 DNA reads as TGTGCCAGCAGCCAGACGTCTAGTAATTATAGAGATACGCAGTATTTT. The complete variable domain, with remaining parts taken from reference TRBV9 and TRBJ2-3, reads DSGVTQTPKHLITATGQRVTLRCSPRSGDLSVYWYQQSLDQGLQFLIQYYNGEERAKGNILERFSAQQFPDLHSELNLSSLELGDSALYFCASSQTSSNYRDTQYFGPGTRLTVL.

The chain recombines TRBV25-1 with TRBJ2-1, with 7 positions matching TRBD1. Germline values: CDR1 MGHDK, CDR2 SYGVNS. The CDR3 is 15 amino acids. V shed 3 bases, J shed 8 bases, and the junction held 10 bases outside the gene matches. The CDR3 protein is CASSDPSGGKDEQFF. The CDR3 coding sequence is TGTGCCAGCAGTGATCCCTCAGGGGGTAAGGATGAGCAGTTCTTC. The full variable domain, rest sourced from reference TRBV25-1 and TRBJ2-1, is EADIYQTPRYLVIGTGKKITLECSQTMGHDKMYWYQQDPGMELHLIHYSYGVNSTEKGDLSSESTVSRIRTEHFPLTLESARPSHTSQYLCASSDPSGGKDEQFFGPGTRLTVL.

This chain joins TRBV28 and TRBJ2-7, with D possibly matching TRBD1 (6 bases). The CDR3 is made up of 14 amino acids. Germline CDR1 reads MDHEN; CDR2 reads SYDVKM. Trimming removed 5 bases at V and 2 bases at J, with 13 bases between. The CDR3 reads CASSTTGPPYEQYF. As DNA, the CDR3 is TGTGCCAGCAGTACCACAGGGCCCCCCTACGAGCAGTACTTC.

The V call is TRBV6-6, the J call TRBJ1-1, with D possibly being TRBD1 (6 bases). The CDR3 totals 15 residues. Germline V CDR1 and CDR2: MNHNY, SVGAGI (reference sequence). Trimming stripped 0 bases from V and 5 bases from J, with 13 bases between. CDR3 bases: TGTGCCAGCAGTTACTCTGGACAGATGAGGACTGAAGCTTTCTTT. This sequence encodes CASSYSGQMRTEAFF.

The V call is TRBV30, the J call TRBJ2-2, with D unclear. The CDR3 sequence is 14 residues long. Trimming removed 0 bases from V and 6 bases from J, with 11 bases in between. CDR1 is GTSNPN and CDR2 is SVGIG in the germline V gene (reference sequence). Here the CDR3 reads CAWSVWSGPGELFF. For the CDR3, the DNA is TGTGCCTGGAGTGTTTGGTCGGGCCCCGGGGAGCTGTTTTTT.

The V and J genes are TRBV5-6 and TRBJ2-7, with 8 bases matching TRBD1. The V segment lost 0 bases and the J segment 3 bases; nucleotides outside the gene matches: 2. Germline loops: CDR1 SGHDT, CDR2 YYEEEE. This CDR3 is 14 amino acids long. CDR3 sequence reads: CASSLGTGNYEQYF. The CDR3 bases are TGTGCCAGCAGCTTGGGGACAGGGAACTACGAGCAGTACTTC.